These 31 T cell receptor beta chains were sequenced from one sample in a study of long-term antiretroviral therapy in people with HIV (dated by TCRdb to between 2021 and 2022). The immunoSEQ hsTCRB v3.0 assay was used at survey level resolution to sequence the TRB variable region. TCRdb provides this immuneACCESS table in a form limited to in-frame rearrangements. Some clones are lacking; in checked studies, under half of them reflect an unresolved V gene, and why the rest are absent is not known. The sample profile shows over 25,000 clones; over 75% of them were found once. The biggest ten clones account for 5.5% of the sample. The sequencing used unsorted PBMCs, collected 1.1 years before starting antiretroviral therapy. The receptors were sampled from a woman in her thirties with HIV.

DNA for the CDR3: TGTGCCAGCAGTCCGACCACCGGGGAGCTGTTTTTT. It translates to CASSPTTGELFF. The chain combines TRBV27 with TRBJ2-2; D unresolved. CDR1 is MNHEY, CDR2 SMNVEV, per germline (reference sequence). The CDR3 extends over 12 amino acids. V lost 5 bases to trimming and J lost 4 bases, with 5 bases between them.

J is TRBJ2-5 and V is TRBV7-9; D is unclear. This CDR3 contains 15 residues. Trimming took 5 bases from V and 4 from J, leaving 17 bases between them. From germline, CDR1 is SEHNR and CDR2 FQNEAQ (reference sequence). The CDR3 nucleotides are TGTGCCAGCAGCCCCGCAGTCGGATCAGGAGAGACCCAGTACTTC. Translating gives CASSPAVGSGETQYF.

The gene calls are TRBV30 and TRBJ2-2; D is undetermined. Germline V gene sequence: CDR1 GTSNPN, CDR2 SVGIG (reference sequence). V lost 3 bases, J lost 0 bases, and 8 bases lay in between. The CDR3 loop spans 14 amino acids. The DNA of the CDR3 is TGTGCCTGGAGCTTGAAAGCGAACACCGGGGAGCTGTTTTTT. It is translated as CAWSLKANTGELFF.

The sample holds a few counts of this clone. The rearrangement links TRBV6-5 to TRBJ1-6; D not certain. The CDR3 extends over 11 amino acids. CDR1 and CDR2 from the germline V gene are MNHEY and SVGAGI. V shed 10 bases and J shed 9 bases, with 10 bases lying between them. Written as DNA, the CDR3 is TGTGCCATCGGGGAGCGTTCACCCCTCCACTTT. Encoded protein: CAIGERSPLHF.

This clone was counted once. This chain links TRBV11-2 with TRBJ2-7; D is perhaps TRBD1 (5 bases). V shed 6 bases and J shed 5 bases, with 11 bases lying between them. The CDR3 covers 12 residues. Germline CDR1 SGHAT, CDR2 FQNNGV. The CDR3: CASSPGYHEQYV. CDR3 coding DNA: TGTGCCAGCAGTCCAGGGTACCACGAGCAGTACGTC.

The V call is TRBV7-6, the J call TRBJ1-2; maybe TRBD1 (5 bases). CDR1 and CDR2 from the germline V gene are SGHVS and FNYEAQ. Trimming took off 3 bases at V and 5 bases at J, with 16 bases between the two ends. The CDR3 extends over 15 amino acids. CDR3 residues: CASSLGGSGGYGYTF. Here the CDR3 DNA reads TGTGCCAGCAGCTTGGGCGGAAGCGGGGGATATGGCTACACCTTC.

This clone was seen just once. The chain combines TRBV29-1 with TRBJ1-2; no clear D. There are 13 residues in the CDR3. The V end was cut by 1 base, the J end by 5 bases, with 11 bases between. CDR1 is SQVTM and CDR2 is ANQGSEA in the germline V gene. CDR3 amino acids: CSVEGGDFYGYTF. CDR3 in DNA: TGCAGCGTTGAAGGAGGCGATTTTTATGGCTACACCTTC.

This chain connects TRBV30 to TRBJ2-5; D perhaps matches TRBD2 (7 bases). The CDR3 is 14 amino acids. V was trimmed by 0 bases and J by 4 bases, leaving 12 bases between them. CDR1 is GTSNPN, CDR2 SVGIG, per germline (reference sequence). The CDR3 region is CAWSVRGGPETQYF. The CDR3 DNA sequence: TGTGCCTGGAGTGTTAGGGGGGGCCCAGAGACCCAGTACTTC.

The chain joins TRBV7-9 to TRBJ1-1; D not certain. CDR1 and CDR2 from the germline V gene are SEHNR and FQNEAQ (reference sequence). Trimming removed 5 bases from V and 3 bases from J, with 22 bases in between. The CDR3 covers 17 residues. The CDR3 sequence: CASSQRDGTFGDTEAFF. CDR3 nucleotides: TGTGCCAGCAGCCAGAGGGATGGAACTTTTGGAGACACTGAAGCTTTCTTT.

The chain joins TRBV30 to TRBJ1-6; D remains ambiguous. Trimming took 1 base from V and 7 from J, leaving 17 bases between them. Germline loops: CDR1 GTSNPN, CDR2 SVGIG (reference sequence). This CDR3 has 16 residues. The CDR3 DNA follows: TGTGCCTGGAGTGGCCCCGGTGTCGGACCAAATTCACCCCTCCACTTT. It is translated as CAWSGPGVGPNSPLHF.

V and J are TRBV6-5 and TRBJ2-5; either TRBD1 or TRBD2 may fit D (5 bases each). Germline CDR1 is MNHEY and CDR2 is SVGAGI. The CDR3 covers 16 residues. V dropped 0 bases and J dropped 4 bases, with 15 bases sitting between them. The CDR3 loop reads CASSYSYRGFGETQYF. CDR3 nucleotide sequence: TGTGCCAGCAGTTACTCGTACCGGGGCTTCGGAGAGACCCAGTACTTC.

V and J are TRBV9 and TRBJ2-1, with TRBD2 matching 8 bases. V lost 0 bases and J lost 9; bases outside the gene matches: 5. Germline V gene data show CDR1 as SGDLS and CDR2 as YYNGEE. The CDR3 is made up of 14 amino acids. The CDR3 DNA is TGTGCCAGCAGCGTAGCGGGGGGGCCGATTGAGCAGTTCTTC. The encoded protein is CASSVAGGPIEQFF.

The chain joins TRBV29-1 to TRBJ1-1; 7 bases line up with TRBD1. Germline CDR1 reads SQVTM; CDR2 reads ANQGSEA. J was trimmed by 8 bases and V by 7 bases; bases with no gene match: 4. There are 10 residues in the CDR3. The CDR3 DNA sequence: TGCAGCGGGGGGACAGCCGAAGCTTTCTTT. Its translation: CSGGTAEAFF.

The rearrangement joins TRBV6-5 to TRBJ2-2; TRBD1 agrees at 7 bases. The germline V gene encodes CDR1 MNHEY and CDR2 SVGAGI. V lost 6 bases, J lost 3 bases, and 7 bases stayed unmatched. The CDR3 has 15 amino acids. DNA of the CDR3: TGTGCCAGCAGGCGAGGGACAGCTCACACCGGGGAGCTGTTTTTT. It translates to CASRRGTAHTGELFF.

The CDR3 DNA reads as TGTGCCAGTAGTATTAGATTAGACGGGGTCATGAACACTGAAGCTTTCTTT. Protein sequence: CASSIRLDGVMNTEAFF. The chain carries TRBV19 and TRBJ1-1; D call uncertain. In germline, CDR1 is LNHDA, CDR2 SQIVND (reference sequence). CDR3 size: 17 residues. V lost 3 bases and J lost 0, with 17 bases in between. The variable domain in full, completed from reference TRBV19 and TRBJ1-1, reads DGGITQSPKYLFRKEGQNVTLSCEQNLNHDAMYWYRQDPGQGLRLIYYSQIVNDFQKGDIAEGYSVSREKKESFPLTVTSAQKNPTAFYLCASSIRLDGVMNTEAFFGQGTRLTVV.

The chain couples TRBV7-2 to TRBJ2-3, with TRBD2 as a possible D gene (5 bases). Trimming took 5 bases from V and 4 from J, leaving 7 bases between them. The CDR3 covers 12 residues. Germline CDR1 and CDR2: SGHTA and FQGNSA. DNA of the CDR3: TGTGCCAGCAGCGGTAGCGCAGATACGCAGTATTTT. Translated: CASSGSADTQYF.

The rearrangement links TRBV6-1 to TRBJ2-1; D gene unclear. CDR1 is MNHNS and CDR2 is SASEGT in the germline V gene. The CDR3 is made up of 15 amino acids. V lost 6 bases and J 0 bases, leaving 12 bases between the germline ends. CDR3 region: CASRAQTSSYNEQFF. Written as DNA, the CDR3 is TGTGCCAGCAGGGCCCAGACCAGCTCCTACAATGAGCAGTTCTTC.

J is TRBJ1-1 and V is TRBV5-1; D ambiguous. V gave up 0 bases and J gave up 0 bases, with 9 bases separating them. The CDR3 is made up of 15 amino acids. The germline V gene encodes CDR1 SGHRS and CDR2 YFSETQ. The DNA of the CDR3 is TGCGCCAGCAGCTTGGTTGTGGGAGTGAACACTGAAGCTTTCTTT. The encoded protein is CASSLVVGVNTEAFF.

The chain has TRBV9 and TRBJ2-3; 7 bases agree with TRBD2. The junction had 5 bases not matched to a gene; V was cut back by 1 base and J by 3 bases. The germline gives CDR1 SGDLS, CDR2 YYNGEE. This CDR3 comprises 15 residues. The CDR3 here is CASSVMGGRTDTQYF. CDR3 nucleotide sequence: TGTGCCAGCAGCGTAATGGGGGGGAGGACAGATACGCAGTATTTT.

The V and J genes are TRBV5-1 and TRBJ2-5; tentatively, D is TRBD1 (5 bases). CDR1 is SGHRS, CDR2 YFSETQ, per germline. Trimming shortened V by 1 base and J by 2 bases, and 9 bases separated the two germline ends. The CDR3 extends over 14 amino acids. For the CDR3, the DNA is TGCGCCAGCAGCTTGTGGGGCAGTCAAGAGACCCAGTACTTC. As protein: CASSLWGSQETQYF.

V gene TRBV7-9 combines with J gene TRBJ1-1, with D possibly matching TRBD1 (6 bases). Germline loops: CDR1 SEHNR, CDR2 FQNEAQ (reference sequence). The CDR3 length is 15 residues. Trimming took 5 bases from V and 0 from J, leaving 13 bases between them. DNA of the CDR3: TGTGCCAGCAGCCAAAGACAGGCCATGAACACTGAAGCTTTCTTT. Its protein product is CASSQRQAMNTEAFF.

The rearrangement links TRBV6-1 to TRBJ1-2; TRBD1 aligns across 7 bases. The J segment lost 3 bases and the V segment lost 2 bases, leaving 15 bases of the junction unmatched. CDR1 is MNHNS and CDR2 is SASEGT in the germline V gene. This CDR3 has 18 amino acids. This CDR3 reads CASSEPITPVTGDYGYTF. The DNA for the CDR3 is TGTGCCAGCAGTGAACCCATCACCCCGGTCACAGGGGACTATGGCTACACCTTC.

This chain uses TRBV4-2 with TRBJ2-7, with 7 bases fitting TRBD1. The CDR3 totals 19 residues. Trimming at V came to 6 bases and at J to 2 bases, leaving 22 bases not matched to a gene. Germline loops: CDR1 LGHNA, CDR2 YNFKEQ. The CDR3 sequence is CASSLTLPGQTDLPYEQYV. DNA for the CDR3: TGTGCCAGCAGTCTTACACTACCGGGACAGACCGACCTCCCCTACGAGCAGTACGTC.

As to this clone: A read error may produce the germline difference seen at one junction end. This sequence joins TRBV10-3 and TRBJ1-5, with 9 nucleotides matching TRBD1. The CDR3 loop spans 17 amino acids. Germline-derived CDR1 and CDR2 are ENHRY and SYGVKD. CDR3 loop: CASSEYRGLDGNQPQHF. The CDR3 DNA reads as TGTGCCAGCAGTGAATACAGGGGGCTGGACGGCAATCAGCCCCAGCATTTT.

This chain links TRBV25-1 with TRBJ1-5; D possibly corresponds to TRBD1 (6 bases). The CDR3 loop spans 14 amino acids. The V and J ends lost 1 base and 7 bases respectively, with 11 bases between them. Germline-derived CDR1 and CDR2 are MGHDK and SYGVNS. CDR3 DNA sequence: TGTGCCAGCAGTGAATGGGGGGGGCTCCAGCCCCAGCATTTT. It codes for CASSEWGGLQPQHF.

This clone was found a few times. The rearrangement uses TRBV7-6 and TRBJ2-2; D call uncertain. The CDR3 is 12 amino acids. Germline CDR1 and CDR2: SGHVS and FNYEAQ. The V end lost 1 base, the J end lost 9 bases, and 6 bases lay between the germline ends. In nucleotides, the CDR3 is TGTGCCAGCAGCTTAGATTTGAGGGAGCTGTTTTTT. It translates to CASSLDLRELFF.

V and J are TRBV19 and TRBJ1-6, with TRBD1 identical over 8 bases. CDR1 is LNHDA and CDR2 is SQIVND in the germline V gene (reference sequence). Trimming cost V 6 bases and J 8 bases; bases outside gene matches: 3. The CDR3 loop spans 13 amino acids. The CDR3 DNA sequence: TGTGCCAGTAGGGGACAGGCGGATTCACCCCTCCACTTT. Translation gives CASRGQADSPLHF.

The genes are TRBV6-1 and TRBJ2-1; D may be TRBD1 (5 bases). CDR1 and CDR2 (germline): MNHNS, SASEGT. The CDR3 consists of 13 residues. The ends were cut back, 3 bases at V and 8 bases at J, with 11 bases in the middle. CDR3 region: CASSEGPFDEQFF. Written as DNA, the CDR3 is TGTGCCAGCAGTGAGGGGCCCTTTGATGAGCAGTTCTTC.

The chain couples TRBV5-6 to TRBJ1-6, with D unresolved. V was shortened by 4 bases and J by 7 bases, with 3 bases between the two germline ends. Germline V CDR1 and CDR2: SGHDT, YYEEEE. The CDR3 sequence is 11 residues long. This CDR3 reads CASSANSPLHF. The DNA of the CDR3 is TGTGCCAGCAGCGCCAATTCACCCCTCCACTTT.

The CDR3 spells CASSFGQEGTEAFF. The DNA for the CDR3 is TGTGCCAGCAGCTTCGGACAAGAGGGCACTGAAGCTTTCTTT. The gene calls are TRBV7-6 and TRBJ1-1; TRBD1 might be the D (5 bases). In germline, CDR1 is SGHVS, CDR2 FNYEAQ. V was clipped by 3 bases and J by 4 bases, with 12 bases between them. The length of the CDR3 is 14 residues.

The V gene is TRBV5-5, the J gene TRBJ1-6; TRBD1 matches 7 bases. The J segment lost 0 bases and the V segment lost 3 bases, leaving 12 bases of the junction unmatched. The CDR3 is made up of 19 amino acids. CDR1 and CDR2 from the germline V gene are SGHKS and YYEKEE (reference sequence). CDR3 nucleotides: TGTGCCAGCAGCTCAAGCAACAGGGGCCAGGGCTCCTATAATTCACCCCTCCACTTT. This sequence encodes CASSSSNRGQGSYNSPLHF.